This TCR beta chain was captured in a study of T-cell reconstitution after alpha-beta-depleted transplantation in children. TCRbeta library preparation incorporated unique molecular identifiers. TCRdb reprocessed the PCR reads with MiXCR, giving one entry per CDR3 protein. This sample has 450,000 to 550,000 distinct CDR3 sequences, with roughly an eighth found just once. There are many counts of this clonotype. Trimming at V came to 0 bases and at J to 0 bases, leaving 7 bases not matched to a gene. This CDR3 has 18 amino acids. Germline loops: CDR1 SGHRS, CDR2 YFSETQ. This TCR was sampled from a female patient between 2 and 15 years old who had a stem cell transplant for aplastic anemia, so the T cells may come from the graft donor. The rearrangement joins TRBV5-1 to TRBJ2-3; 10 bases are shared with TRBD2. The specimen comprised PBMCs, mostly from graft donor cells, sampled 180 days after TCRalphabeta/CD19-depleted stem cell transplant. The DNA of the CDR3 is TGCGCCAGCAGCTTGGGAGCGGGGGGGCTATCTAGCACAGATACGCAGTATTTT. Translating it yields CASSLGAGGLSSTDTQYF.